These 4 T cell receptor beta chains share one sample of origin, sequenced in a study of blood T cell repertoires in COVID-19. TCRdb's table, derived via immunoSEQ multiplex PCR, lists solely in-frame clones and lacks some. The data hold about 100,000 clones, with approximately 88% observed a single time. Material: peripheral blood. The source of these receptors is a human donor in a cohort sampled during active COVID-19.

This clone has more than one count but fewer than ten. The chain recombines TRBV3-1 (or the pseudogene TRBV3-2) with TRBJ1-5; possible D gene TRBD1, 5 bases. With 5 bases removed from V and 6 bases from J, the gap between germline ends came to 14 bases. This CDR3 has 14 amino acids. The V gene's germline CDR1 is LGHDT and CDR2 YNNKEL (reference sequence). CDR3 DNA: TGTGCCAGCAGCGATACAAGGGGTCCTCAGCCCCAGCATTTT. Amino acids: CASSDTRGPQPQHF.

This chain connects TRBV28 to TRBJ2-7; unclear D gene. The CDR3 loop spans 13 amino acids. Trimming shortened V by 3 bases and J by 3 bases, and 9 bases separated the two germline ends. The germline V gene encodes CDR1 MDHEN and CDR2 SYDVKM. The CDR3 bases are TGTGCCAGCAGTTTTAATCTAATCTACGAGCAGTACTTC. This codes for CASSFNLIYEQYF.

The chain carries TRBV5-1 and TRBJ2-3, with TRBD2 matching 9 bases. Germline V gene data show CDR1 as SGHRS and CDR2 as YFSETQ. The CDR3 runs 15 residues. With V trimmed by 4 bases and J by 4 bases, 7 bases remained unmatched. The CDR3 protein is CASSGGRGRADTQYF. CDR3 in DNA: TGCGCCAGCAGCGGGGGGCGCGGGAGGGCAGATACGCAGTATTTT. Filled out from reference TRBV5-1 and TRBJ2-3, the complete variable domain reads KAGVTQTPRYLIKTRGQQVTLSCSPISGHRSVSWYQQTPGQGLQFLFEYFSETQRNKGNFPGRFSGRQFSNSRSEMNVSTLELGDSALYLCASSGGRGRADTQYFGPGTRLTVL.

This clone was counted only a few times. The CDR3, as DNA: TGTGCCAGCAGCCGGGGAGGGGTGGTCGCTGAAGCTTTCTTT. It encodes CASSRGGVVAEAFF. The chain recombines TRBV7-3 with TRBJ1-1; tentatively, D is TRBD1 (5 bases). Germline CDR1 is SGHTA and CDR2 is FQGTGA. The V gene lost 5 bases and the J gene lost 6 bases, with 16 bases spanning the gap. The CDR3 length is 14 residues.